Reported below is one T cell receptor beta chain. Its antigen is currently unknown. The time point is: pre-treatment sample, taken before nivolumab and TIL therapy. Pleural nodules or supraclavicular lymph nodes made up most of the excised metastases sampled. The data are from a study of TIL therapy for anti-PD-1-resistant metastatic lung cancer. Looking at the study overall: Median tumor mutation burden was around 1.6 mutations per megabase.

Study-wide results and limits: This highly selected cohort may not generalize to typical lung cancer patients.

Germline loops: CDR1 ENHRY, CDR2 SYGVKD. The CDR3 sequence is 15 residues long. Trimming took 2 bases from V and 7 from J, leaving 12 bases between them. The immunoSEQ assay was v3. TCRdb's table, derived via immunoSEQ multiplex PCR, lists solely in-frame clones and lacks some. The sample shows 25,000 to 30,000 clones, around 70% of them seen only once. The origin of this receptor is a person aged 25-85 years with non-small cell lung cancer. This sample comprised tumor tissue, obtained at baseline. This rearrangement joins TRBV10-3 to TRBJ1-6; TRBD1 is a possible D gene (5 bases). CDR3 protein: CAISERTGPNSPLHF. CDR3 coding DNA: TGTGCCATCAGTGAGAGGACGGGACCAAATTCACCCCTCCACTTT.